A selection of T cell receptor beta chains follows, all from one sample in a study of beta chain features in type 1 diabetes. The table came from immunoSEQ multiplex PCR; TCRdb's copy has only in-frame clones and leaves some out. Found here are around 250,000 clones, roughly 30% of them singletons; the top ten hold under 5%. Sequenced: central memory CD4+ T cells from blood. The receptor source for this set is a young man in good health. CDR3s include the opening cysteine and the closing phenylalanine or tryptophan.

CDR3,V,length,J
CASSTAYEQYF,TRBV5-1,11,TRBJ2-7
CASSYSENYGYTF,TRBV6-5,13,TRBJ1-2
CASSLDTDTQYF,TRBV5-1,12,TRBJ2-3
CASSDSYGGGYTF,TRBV6-4,13,TRBJ1-2
CASRRPGQALEQYF,TRBV11-2,14,TRBJ2-7
CASSFGLNTGELFF,TRBV7-7,14,TRBJ2-2
CASSLEAGTGNYGYTF,TRBV7-2,16,TRBJ1-2
CASSQDYSGVYEQYF,TRBV4-3,15,TRBJ2-7
CASSLMALDTGELFF,TRBV7-2,15,TRBJ2-2
CASSSAYGGLKHEQFF,TRBV28,16,TRBJ2-1
CASSPGLANSPLHF,TRBV14,14,TRBJ1-6
CAWRADQTGYGYTF,TRBV30,14,TRBJ1-2
CAWSVQDNRRYTGELFF,TRBV30,17,TRBJ2-2
CASSSIYYEQYF,TRBV28,12,TRBJ2-7
CASSLVAGESYEQYF,TRBV7-2,15,TRBJ2-7
CASRGASTDTQYF,TRBV7-2,13,TRBJ2-3